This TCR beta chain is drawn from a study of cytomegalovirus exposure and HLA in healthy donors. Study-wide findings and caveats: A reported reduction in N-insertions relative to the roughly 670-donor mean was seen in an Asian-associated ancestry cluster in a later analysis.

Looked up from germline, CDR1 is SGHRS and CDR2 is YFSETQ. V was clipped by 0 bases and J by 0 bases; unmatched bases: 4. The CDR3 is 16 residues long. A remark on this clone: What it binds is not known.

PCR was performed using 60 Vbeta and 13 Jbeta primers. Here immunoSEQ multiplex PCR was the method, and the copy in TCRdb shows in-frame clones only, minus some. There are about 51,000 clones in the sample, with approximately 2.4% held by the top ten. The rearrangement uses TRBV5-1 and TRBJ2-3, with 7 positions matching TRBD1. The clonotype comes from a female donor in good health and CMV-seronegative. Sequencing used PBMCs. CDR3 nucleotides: TGCGCCAGCAGCTTGGCGGACAGGACTAGCACAGATACGCAGTATTTT. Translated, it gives CASSLADRTSTDTQYF. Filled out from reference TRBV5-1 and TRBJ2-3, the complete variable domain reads KAGVTQTPRYLIKTRGQQVTLSCSPISGHRSVSWYQQTPGQGLQFLFEYFSETQRNKGNFPGRFSGRQFSNSRSEMNVSTLELGDSALYLCASSLADRTSTDTQYFGPGTRLTVL.